This T cell receptor (beta chain) derives from a study of early stage breast cancer tumors. Study at large: About 80% of the 16 invasive tumors were ER+, PR+ and HER2-. Study-wide results and limits: Blood repertoires resembled normal breast more than tumor.

This clone was seen only a few times. Its antigen is unknown. Some clones are missing from TCRdb's copy, which holds only in-frame ones; the method was immunoSEQ multiplex PCR. The table includes 10,000 or so clones, around 75% detected once. Trimming cost V 5 bases and J 2 bases, with 4 bases left between them. CDR3 length: 11 residues. Per germline, CDR1 SGHAT and CDR2 FQNNGV. Material: normal breast tissue next to the tumor. The V gene is TRBV11-2, the J gene TRBJ2-7; unclear D gene. The TCR originated in a person between 60 and 70 years old with breast cancer. DNA for the CDR3: TGTGCCAGCAGCACAGCCTACGAGCAGTACTTC. Amino acids: CASSTAYEQYF.